This T cell receptor beta chain was sequenced in a study of T cells in Graves' hyperthyroidism and ophthalmopathy. Using roughly 9.4 ml of fresh peripheral blood, PBMCs were prepared. TCR beta CDR3 regions were amplified from RNA. First-round RT-PCR of the TCR CDR3 relied on the HTBI primer set. MiXCR, applied by TCRdb to the multiplex PCR reads, yields one record per CDR3 protein. The profile covers 600,000 or so distinct CDR3 sequences, with 13% to 15% appearing a single time and roughly 7.7% taken by the ten largest. This clonotype was found a few times. Germline CDR1 reads MNHNS; CDR2 reads SASEGT. The CDR3 extends over 17 amino acids. V gave up 4 bases and J gave up 12 bases, with 25 bases separating them.

The clonotype was recovered from a woman younger than 30 with Graves' ophthalmopathy. This chain links TRBV6-1 with TRBJ1-6; D might be TRBD1 (6 bases). Sequencing was done on a sample of blood. CDR3 nucleotides: TGTGCCAGCAGTGGAGCCGGTGTAGGGGGGAGTGGGGTACCCCTCCACTTT. Translating it yields CASSGAGVGGSGVPLHF.